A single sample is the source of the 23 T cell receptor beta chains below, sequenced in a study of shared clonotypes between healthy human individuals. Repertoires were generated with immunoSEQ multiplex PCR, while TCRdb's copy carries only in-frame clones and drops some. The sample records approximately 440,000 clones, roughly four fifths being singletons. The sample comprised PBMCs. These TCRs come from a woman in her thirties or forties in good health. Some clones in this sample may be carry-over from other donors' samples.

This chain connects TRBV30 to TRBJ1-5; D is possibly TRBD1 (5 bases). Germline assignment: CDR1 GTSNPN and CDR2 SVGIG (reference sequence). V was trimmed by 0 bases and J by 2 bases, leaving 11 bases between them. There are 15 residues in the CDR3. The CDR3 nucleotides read TGTGCCTGGAGTGTACCACAGGAGCGCAATCAGCCCCAGCATTTT. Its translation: CAWSVPQERNQPQHF.

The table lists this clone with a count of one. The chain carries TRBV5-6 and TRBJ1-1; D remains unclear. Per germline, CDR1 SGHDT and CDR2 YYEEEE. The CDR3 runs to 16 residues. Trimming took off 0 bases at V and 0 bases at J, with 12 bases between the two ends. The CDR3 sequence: CASSLGFRRLNTEAFF. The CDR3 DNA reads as TGTGCCAGCAGCTTGGGATTTCGTAGGTTGAACACTGAAGCTTTCTTT. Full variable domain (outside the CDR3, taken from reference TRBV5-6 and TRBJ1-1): DAGVTQSPTHLIKTRGQQVTLRCSPKSGHDTVSWYQQALGQGPQFIFQYYEEEERQRGNFPDRFSGHQFPNYSSELNVNALLLGDSALYLCASSLGFRRLNTEAFFGQGTRLTVV.

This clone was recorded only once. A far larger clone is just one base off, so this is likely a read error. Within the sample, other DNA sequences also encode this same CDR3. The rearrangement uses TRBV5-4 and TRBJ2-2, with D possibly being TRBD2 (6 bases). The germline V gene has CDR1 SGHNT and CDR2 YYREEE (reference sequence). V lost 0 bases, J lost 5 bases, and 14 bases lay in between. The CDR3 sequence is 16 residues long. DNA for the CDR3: TGTGCCAGCAGCTTGGGACTAGTGACGAGTACCGGGGAGCTGTTTTTT. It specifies CASSLGLVTSTGELFF.

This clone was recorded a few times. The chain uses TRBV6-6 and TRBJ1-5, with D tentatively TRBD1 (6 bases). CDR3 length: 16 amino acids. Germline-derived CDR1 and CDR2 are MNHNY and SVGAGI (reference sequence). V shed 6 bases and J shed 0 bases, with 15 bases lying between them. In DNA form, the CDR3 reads TGTGCCAGCAGCTATGCAGGGGTGACTAGCAATCAGCCCCAGCATTTT. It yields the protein CASSYAGVTSNQPQHF.

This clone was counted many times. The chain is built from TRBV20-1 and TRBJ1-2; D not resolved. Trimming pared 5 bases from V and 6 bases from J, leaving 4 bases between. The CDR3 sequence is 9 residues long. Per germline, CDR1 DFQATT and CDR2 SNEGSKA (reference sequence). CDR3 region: CSAYDGYTF. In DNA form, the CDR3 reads TGCAGTGCTTACGATGGCTACACCTTC.

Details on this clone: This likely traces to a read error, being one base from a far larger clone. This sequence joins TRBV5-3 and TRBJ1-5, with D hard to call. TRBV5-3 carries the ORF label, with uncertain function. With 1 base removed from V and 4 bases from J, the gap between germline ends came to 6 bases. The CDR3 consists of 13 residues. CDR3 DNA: TGTGCCAGAAGCTTGACGCAAAATCAGCCCCAGCATTTT. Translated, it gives CARSLTQNQPQHF.

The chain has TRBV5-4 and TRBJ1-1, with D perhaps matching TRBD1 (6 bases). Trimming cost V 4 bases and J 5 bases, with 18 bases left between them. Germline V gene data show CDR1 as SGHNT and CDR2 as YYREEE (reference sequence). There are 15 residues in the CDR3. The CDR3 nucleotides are TGTGCCAGCAGCATAGCGGCGGGCCAGGGGACTGAAGCTTTCTTT. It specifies CASSIAAGQGTEAFF. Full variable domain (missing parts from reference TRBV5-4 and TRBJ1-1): ETGVTQSPTHLIKTRGQQVTLRCSSQSGHNTVSWYQQALGQGPQFIFQYYREEENGRGNFPPRFSGLQFPNYSSELNVNALELDDSALYLCASSIAAGQGTEAFFGQGTRLTVV.

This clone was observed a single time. The CDR3 sequence is CASSSGHPEFGYTF. The CDR3, as DNA: TGTGCCAGCAGCTCGGGACACCCCGAGTTTGGCTACACCTTC. The chain links TRBV7-2 to TRBJ1-2; perhaps TRBD1 as D (6 bases). This CDR3 has 14 residues. V dropped 4 bases and J dropped 7 bases, with 16 bases sitting between them. Germline V CDR1 and CDR2: SGHTA, FQGNSA.

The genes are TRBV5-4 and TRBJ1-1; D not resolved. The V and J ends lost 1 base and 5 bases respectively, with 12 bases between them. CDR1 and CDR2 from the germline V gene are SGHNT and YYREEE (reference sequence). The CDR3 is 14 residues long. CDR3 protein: CASSLRPEETEAFF. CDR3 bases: TGTGCCAGCAGCTTGAGGCCTGAGGAAACTGAAGCTTTCTTT.

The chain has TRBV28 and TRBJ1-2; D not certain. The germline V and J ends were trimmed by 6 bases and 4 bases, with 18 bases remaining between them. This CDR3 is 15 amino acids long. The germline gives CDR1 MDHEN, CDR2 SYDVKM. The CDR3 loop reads CASRFPGNSAYGYTF. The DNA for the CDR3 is TGTGCCAGCAGATTTCCCGGGAATTCTGCCTATGGCTACACCTTC.

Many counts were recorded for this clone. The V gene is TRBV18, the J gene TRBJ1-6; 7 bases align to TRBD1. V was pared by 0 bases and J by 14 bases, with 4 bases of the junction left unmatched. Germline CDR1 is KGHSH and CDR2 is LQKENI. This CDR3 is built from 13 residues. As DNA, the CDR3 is TGTGCCAGCTCACCACCGGCAGGGGGTTCCCTCCACTTT. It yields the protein CASSPPAGGSLHF.

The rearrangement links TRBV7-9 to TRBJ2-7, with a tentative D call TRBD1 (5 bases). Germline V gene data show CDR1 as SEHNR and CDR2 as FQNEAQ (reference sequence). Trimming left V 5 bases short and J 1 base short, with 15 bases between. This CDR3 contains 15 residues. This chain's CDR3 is CASSPTGYISYEQYF. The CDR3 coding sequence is TGTGCCAGCAGCCCAACAGGCTACATATCCTACGAGCAGTACTTC. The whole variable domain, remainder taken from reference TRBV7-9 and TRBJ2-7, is DTGVSQNPRHKITKRGQNVTFRCDPISEHNRLYWYRQTLGQGPEFLTYFQNEAQLEKSRLLSDRFSAERPKGSFSTLEIQRTEQGDSAMYLCASSPTGYISYEQYFGPGTRLTVT.

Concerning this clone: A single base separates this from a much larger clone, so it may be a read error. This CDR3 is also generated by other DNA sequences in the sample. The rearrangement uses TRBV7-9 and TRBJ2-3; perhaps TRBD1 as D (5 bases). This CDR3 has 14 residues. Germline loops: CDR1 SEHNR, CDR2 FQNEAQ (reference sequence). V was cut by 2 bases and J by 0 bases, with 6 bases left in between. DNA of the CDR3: TGTGCCAGCAGCTTATCAGGGAGCACAGATACGCAGTATTTT. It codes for CASSLSGSTDTQYF.

As DNA, the CDR3 is TGTGCCAGCAGCTTAGCGTTTATCGGAGCAGAGACCCAGTACTTC. This sequence encodes CASSLAFIGAETQYF. This chain joins TRBV7-9 and TRBJ2-5; no definite D call. The germline gives CDR1 SEHNR, CDR2 FQNEAQ (reference sequence). There are 15 residues in the CDR3. The V end lost 0 bases, the J end lost 4 bases, and 12 bases lay between the germline ends.

CDR3 DNA sequence: TGTGCCAGCAGCTTGGCCTCTCGCGGGGAGCTGTTTTTT. Its translation: CASSLASRGELFF. The chain has TRBV5-4 and TRBJ2-2; D gene ambiguous. Germline CDR1 reads SGHNT; CDR2 reads YYREEE (reference sequence). V lost 0 bases, J lost 7 bases, and 7 bases lay in between. CDR3 length equals 13 residues.

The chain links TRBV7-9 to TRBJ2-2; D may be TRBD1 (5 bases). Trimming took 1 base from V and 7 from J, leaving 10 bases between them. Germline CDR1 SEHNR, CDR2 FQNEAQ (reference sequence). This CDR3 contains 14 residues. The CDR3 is CASSLVGADGELFF. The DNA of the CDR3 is TGTGCCAGCAGCTTAGTAGGGGCGGACGGGGAGCTGTTTTTT.

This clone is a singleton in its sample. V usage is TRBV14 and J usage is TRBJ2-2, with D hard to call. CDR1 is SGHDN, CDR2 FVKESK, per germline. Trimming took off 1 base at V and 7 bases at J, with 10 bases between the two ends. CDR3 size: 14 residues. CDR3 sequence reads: CASSQVPNRGELFF. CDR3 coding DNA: TGTGCCAGCAGCCAAGTCCCCAACCGCGGGGAGCTGTTTTTT.

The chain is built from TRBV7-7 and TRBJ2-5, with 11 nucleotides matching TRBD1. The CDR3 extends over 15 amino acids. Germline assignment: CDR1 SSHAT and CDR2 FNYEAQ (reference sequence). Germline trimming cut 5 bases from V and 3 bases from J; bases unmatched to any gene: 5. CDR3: CASSHRDRGEETQYF. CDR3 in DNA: TGTGCCAGCAGCCACAGGGACAGGGGGGAAGAGACCCAGTACTTC.

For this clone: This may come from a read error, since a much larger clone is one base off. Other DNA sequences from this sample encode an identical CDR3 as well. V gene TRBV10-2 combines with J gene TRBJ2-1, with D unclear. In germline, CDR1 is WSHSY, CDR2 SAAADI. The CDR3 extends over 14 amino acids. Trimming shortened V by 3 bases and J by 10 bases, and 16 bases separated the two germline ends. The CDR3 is CASSDLLLVTEQFF. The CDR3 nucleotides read TGCGCCAGCAGTGACCTACTCTTAGTCACCGAGCAGTTCTTC.

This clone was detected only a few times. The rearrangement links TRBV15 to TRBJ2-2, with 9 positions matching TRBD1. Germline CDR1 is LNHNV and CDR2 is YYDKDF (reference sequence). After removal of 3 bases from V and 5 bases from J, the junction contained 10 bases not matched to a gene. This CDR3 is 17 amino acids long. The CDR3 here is CATSSARGQGRTGELFF. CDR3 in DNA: TGTGCCACCAGCAGTGCCCGCGGACAGGGGAGGACCGGGGAGCTGTTTTTT.

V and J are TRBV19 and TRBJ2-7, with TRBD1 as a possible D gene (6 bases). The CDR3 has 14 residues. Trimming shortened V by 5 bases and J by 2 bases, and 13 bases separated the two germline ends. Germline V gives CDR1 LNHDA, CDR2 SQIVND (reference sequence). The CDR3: CASSLNPGAYEQYF. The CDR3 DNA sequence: TGTGCCAGTAGTCTAAATCCAGGGGCCTACGAGCAGTACTTC.

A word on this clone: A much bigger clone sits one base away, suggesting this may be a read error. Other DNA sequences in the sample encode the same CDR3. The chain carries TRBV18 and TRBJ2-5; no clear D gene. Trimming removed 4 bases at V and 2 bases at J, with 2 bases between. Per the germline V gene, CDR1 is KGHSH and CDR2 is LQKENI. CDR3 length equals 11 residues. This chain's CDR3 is CASSLQETQYF. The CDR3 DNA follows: TGTGCCAGCTCACTGCAAGAGACCCAGTACTTC.

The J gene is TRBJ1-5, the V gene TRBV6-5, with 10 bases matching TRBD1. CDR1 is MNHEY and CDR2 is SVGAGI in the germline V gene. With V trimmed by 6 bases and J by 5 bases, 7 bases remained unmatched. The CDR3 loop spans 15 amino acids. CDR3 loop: CASSPSGTGDQPQHF. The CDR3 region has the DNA TGTGCCAGCAGCCCATCCGGGACAGGGGATCAGCCCCAGCATTTT.